These 7 T cell receptor beta chains were all obtained from the same sample, sequenced in a study of tumor and adjacent non-tumor tissue in lung cancer. Three rounds of nested PCR, following a modified ARM-PCR protocol, produced the TCRbeta library. Each CDR3 protein gets one entry after TCRdb re-called the multiplex PCR reads with MiXCR. The repertoire consists of 100,000 to 150,000 distinct CDR3 sequences, with about 66% occurring once and the leading ten covering around 13%. The template was RNA from unsorted bulk tissue. The sequenced sample was lung tumor tissue. The source of these receptors is a man aged 25 to 40 with non-small cell lung cancer.

V usage is TRBV6-5 and J usage is TRBJ2-3; D assignment may be TRBD1 or TRBD2 (6 bases each). The CDR3 consists of 16 residues. The V and J ends lost 5 bases and 3 bases respectively, with 18 bases between them. The V gene's germline CDR1 is MNHEY and CDR2 SVGAGI. DNA for the CDR3: TGTGCCAGCAGTCCGGGGGACACCAGGGGTACAGATACGCAGTATTTT. Translation gives CASSPGDTRGTDTQYF.

Sample share makes this clonotype medium-sized. This rearrangement joins TRBV6-2 or TRBV6-3 to TRBJ2-1; 9 nucleotides agree with TRBD1. V lost 0 bases and J lost 0; bases outside the gene matches: 12. Germline CDR1 and CDR2: MNHEY and SVGEGT. This CDR3 comprises 20 residues. In DNA form, the CDR3 reads TGTGCCAGCAGTTACTCGGCGGGACAGGGCTACCTAAGCTCCTACAATGAGCAGTTCTTC. This sequence encodes CASSYSAGQGYLSSYNEQFF.

This clonotype was counted only a few times. An end of the junction does not agree with germline; a read error may underlie this. V gene TRBV20-1 combines with J gene TRBJ2-3; TRBD2 agrees at 13 bases. This CDR3 is built from 17 residues. Germline CDR1 DFQATT, CDR2 SNEGSKA (reference sequence). CDR3 residues: CNARVMGLAGSTDTQYF. CDR3 in DNA: TGCAATGCTAGGGTTATGGGACTAGCGGGGAGCACAGATACGCAGTATTTT.

With regard to this clonotype: A read error may be the cause here, since a much bigger clone is one base away. The chain is built from TRBV13 and TRBJ2-1; TRBD1 matches 11 bases. Gene TRBJ2-7 matches the end of the DNA better, so the J call may be wrong. The CDR3 spans 14 residues. The V gene's germline CDR1 is PRHDT and CDR2 FYEKMQ (reference sequence). In DNA form, the CDR3 reads TGTGCCAGCAGCCTAGGACAGGGGGCGGATGAGCAGTACTTC. Protein sequence: CASSLGQGADEQYF.

For this clonotype: One junction end does not reproduce the germline sequence, and a read error may be involved. The CDR3 sequence is CSARSAGGVNEQLF. CDR3 nucleotide sequence: TGCAGTGCTAGGTCAGCGGGGGGGGTCAATGAGCAGCTCTTC. V usage is TRBV20-1 and J usage is TRBJ2-1, with 10 bases that match TRBD2. The CDR3 totals 14 residues. CDR1 is DFQATT, CDR2 SNEGSKA, per germline (reference sequence).

In the case of this clonotype: This may arise from a read error, as a much more abundant clone is one base away. The CDR3 loop reads CASSHRDRYHEQYF. Here the CDR3 DNA reads TGTGCCAGCAGTCACCGGGACCGATACCACGAGCAGTACTTC. The rearrangement joins TRBV6-2 or TRBV6-3 to TRBJ2-7; D is tentatively TRBD1 or TRBD2 (5 bases each). V was clipped by 5 bases and J by 5 bases, with 16 bases between them. This CDR3 comprises 14 residues. Germline CDR1 MNHEY, CDR2 SVGEGT.

Comment on this clonotype: Germline and junction disagree at one end, which may indicate a read error. The V and J genes are TRBV6-5 and TRBJ1-6; D not certain. The germline CDR1 and CDR2 sequences are MNHEY and SVGAGI. The CDR3 runs to 13 residues. The CDR3 DNA follows: TGTGCCAGCAGTTCTTACTGTGAATCACCCCTCCATTTT. It codes for CASSSYCESPLHF.